The subject of this entry is one T cell receptor (beta chain). The antigen remains unidentified. The iRepertoire nested amplicon-rescue multiplex PCR amplified TCR alpha and beta CDR3s from RNA. Each CDR3 protein is one row after TCRdb ran MiXCR on the multiplex PCR reads. This sample has about 180,000 distinct CDR3 sequences; around 42% occur once, and the top ten carry around 5.2%. The data were obtained in a study of glioma-infiltrating T cells. The CDR3 is 15 amino acids. Germline-derived CDR1 and CDR2 are MNHNS and SASEGT. Trimming removed 6 bases at V and 3 bases at J, with 14 bases between. Overall study findings and caveats: Non-neoplastic patients had below-expected tissue-blood divergence, while all gliomas exceeded expectation.

V is TRBV6-1 and J is TRBJ2-2; D may correspond to TRBD1 or TRBD2 (5 bases each). The receptor was derived from a human donor with low-grade glioma or glioblastoma, undergoing nonglioma brain surgery, or in good health (not recorded which). The sample taken for sequencing was glioma tissue, nonneoplastic brain tissue, or PBMCs (not recorded which). The CDR3 loop is CASRETGTDTGELFF. In DNA, the CDR3 is TGTGCCAGCAGAGAAACCGGGACGGACACCGGGGAGCTGTTTTTT.